Following are 28 T cell receptor beta chains from one sample sequenced in a study of OX40 agonist ivuxolimab in advanced cancers. The assay was immunoSEQ multiplex PCR, and TCRdb's table has in-frame clones only and misses some. Among about 83,000 clones listed, roughly 89% were seen once. Material: CD4+ or CD8+ T cells sorted from blood, obtained in a trial of the OX40 agonist ivuxolimab. The receptors shown here come from an adult with an advanced solid tumor such as melanoma, head and neck, liver or kidney cancer.

The chain has TRBV10-3 and TRBJ2-1; D is ambiguous. This CDR3 has 17 amino acids. CDR1 ENHRY and CDR2 SYGVKD come from the germline V gene. V dropped 3 bases and J dropped 0 bases, with 15 bases sitting between them. Written as DNA, the CDR3 is TGTGCCATCAGTGAACCCCTTGGGCCCCTCTCCTACAATGAGCAGTTCTTC. As protein: CAISEPLGPLSYNEQFF.

The count of this clone is one. This rearrangement joins TRBV28 to TRBJ1-5; no clear D. Germline assignment: CDR1 MDHEN and CDR2 SYDVKM. The ends were cut back, 2 bases at V and 3 bases at J, with 14 bases in the middle. This CDR3 has 16 residues. CDR3 region: CASSLPWEAFNQPQHF. CDR3 DNA: TGTGCCAGCAGTTTACCATGGGAGGCTTTCAATCAGCCCCAGCATTTT.

The chain links TRBV6-5 to TRBJ1-6; the match to TRBD1 covers 7 bases. In germline, CDR1 is MNHEY, CDR2 SVGAGI. J gave up 7 bases and V 4 bases, and 1 base lay outside the gene matches. The CDR3 runs to 13 residues. This CDR3 reads CASSWDRNSPLHF. The CDR3 region has the DNA TGTGCCAGCAGTTGGGACAGAAATTCACCCCTCCACTTT.

J is TRBJ2-3 and V is TRBV7-2; the D is unclear. The germline gives CDR1 SGHTA, CDR2 FQGNSA. The CDR3 is 14 amino acids. V was trimmed by 5 bases and J by 2 bases, leaving 11 bases between them. The CDR3 is CASSLSYFTDTQYF. The CDR3 region has the DNA TGTGCCAGCAGCCTGTCTTATTTCACAGATACGCAGTATTTT.

This sequence joins TRBV30 and TRBJ1-1; no clear D gene. Looked up from germline, CDR1 is GTSNPN and CDR2 is SVGIG (reference sequence). The CDR3 contains 12 residues. V gave up 8 bases and J gave up 1 base, with 11 bases separating them. The CDR3 is CAGPGSNTEAFF. The CDR3 DNA is TGTGCCGGGCCAGGCTCGAACACTGAAGCTTTCTTT.

The chain couples TRBV2 to TRBJ1-2; no clear D gene. CDR1 is SNHLY and CDR2 is FYNNEI in the germline V gene. V shed 7 bases and J shed 1 base, with 22 bases lying between them. The CDR3 has 17 amino acids. As DNA, the CDR3 is TGTGCCAGCACAGACGAGGACGTCGAGCGGGATAACTATGGCTACACCTTC. This encodes CASTDEDVERDNYGYTF. Filled out from reference TRBV2 and TRBJ1-2, the complete variable domain reads EPEVTQTPSHQVTQMGQEVILRCVPISNHLYFYWYRQILGQKVEFLVSFYNNEISEKSEIFDDQFSVERPDGSNFTLKIRSTKLEDSAMYFCASTDEDVERDNYGYTFGSGTRLTVV.

This chain joins TRBV9 and TRBJ2-1; D may match TRBD1 or TRBD2 (5 bases each). This CDR3 comprises 14 residues. Germline CDR1 and CDR2: SGDLS and YYNGEE. Trimming took off 0 bases at V and 9 bases at J, with 13 bases between the two ends. This chain's CDR3 is CASSVARGASEQFF. The CDR3 DNA reads TGTGCCAGCAGCGTAGCGAGGGGAGCGAGTGAGCAGTTCTTC.

The gene calls are TRBV28 and TRBJ2-1, with a weak D call TRBD2 (6 bases). Germline V lookup: CDR1 MDHEN, CDR2 SYDVKM. The CDR3 runs to 14 residues. Trimming stripped 10 bases from V and 7 bases from J, with 20 bases between. In DNA, the CDR3 is TGTGCCACCCGCCCGCCGGGAGAGTCGAATGAGCAGTTCTTC. Amino acid sequence: CATRPPGESNEQFF. Using reference TRBV28 and TRBJ2-1 for the parts outside the CDR3, the full variable domain is DVKVTQSSRYLVKRTGEKVFLECVQDMDHENMFWYRQDPGLGLRLIYFSYDVKMKEKGDIPEGYSVSREKKERFSLILESASTNQTSMYLCATRPPGESNEQFFGPGTRLTVL.

This clone appeared a single time. The V and J genes are TRBV14 and TRBJ2-1; 9 positions match TRBD1. This CDR3 contains 14 residues. J gave up 9 bases and V 5 bases, and 8 bases lay outside the gene matches. The germline gives CDR1 SGHDN, CDR2 FVKESK. The CDR3 DNA reads as TGTGCCAGCAGCTCTCACAGGGGGCCAAGTGAGCAGTTCTTC. It codes for CASSSHRGPSEQFF.

This sequence joins TRBV15 and TRBJ1-3; no reliable D call. Germline V CDR1 and CDR2: LNHNV, YYDKDF (reference sequence). The V and J ends lost 4 bases and 3 bases respectively, with 13 bases between them. This CDR3 contains 15 residues. The CDR3 sequence: CATSTTLASGNTIYF. CDR3 DNA sequence: TGTGCCACCAGCACCACCCTAGCTAGTGGAAACACCATATATTTT.

The genes are TRBV19 and TRBJ1-1; TRBD1 agrees at 7 bases. This CDR3 spans 15 amino acids. The germline V gene has CDR1 LNHDA and CDR2 SQIVND (reference sequence). V was pared by 7 bases and J by 3 bases, with 11 bases of the junction left unmatched. As DNA, the CDR3 is TGTGCCAGTACCCCCGACAGGGAAGGGTACACTGAAGCTTTCTTT. Translating it yields CASTPDREGYTEAFF.

The chain recombines TRBV2 with TRBJ1-6; TRBD1 agrees at 8 bases. The CDR3 spans 15 residues. The trim removed 3 bases at V and 5 bases at J, leaving 3 bases unmatched. The germline CDR1 and CDR2 sequences are SNHLY and FYNNEI. The CDR3 DNA follows: TGTGCCAGCAGTGATTTGGACAGGGATAATTCACCCCTCCACTTT. Translated: CASSDLDRDNSPLHF.

The chain links TRBV28 to TRBJ1-3; tentative D call: TRBD1 (5 bases). Germline V gene lookup returns CDR1 MDHEN and CDR2 SYDVKM. The ends were cut back, 6 bases at V and 4 bases at J, with 16 bases in the middle. This CDR3 has 15 amino acids. The CDR3 DNA sequence: TGTGCCAGCAGCCAAACGGGGGTATACGGAAACACCATATATTTT. This codes for CASSQTGVYGNTIYF. Based on the CDR3 plus reference TRBV28 and TRBJ1-3, the full variable domain is DVKVTQSSRYLVKRTGEKVFLECVQDMDHENMFWYRQDPGLGLRLIYFSYDVKMKEKGDIPEGYSVSREKKERFSLILESASTNQTSMYLCASSQTGVYGNTIYFGEGSWLTVV.

The chain is built from TRBV5-1 and TRBJ2-7; D not resolved. Trimming left V 0 bases short and J 0 bases short, with 16 bases between. The CDR3 contains 17 residues. Germline CDR1 SGHRS, CDR2 YFSETQ. The CDR3 protein is CASSLEPYMGSSYEQYV. The CDR3, as DNA: TGCGCCAGCAGCTTGGAACCGTATATGGGCAGCTCCTACGAGCAGTACGTC.

The rearrangement joins TRBV9 to TRBJ2-1; TRBD2 aligns across 12 bases. J was trimmed by 8 bases and V by 1 base; bases with no gene match: 4. Per the germline V gene, CDR1 is SGDLS and CDR2 is YYNGEE. The CDR3 sequence is 15 residues long. The CDR3 sequence is CASSVLAGGPDEQFF. The CDR3 DNA reads as TGTGCCAGCAGCGTACTAGCGGGGGGGCCGGATGAGCAGTTCTTC.

This chain joins TRBV4-1 and TRBJ1-1; D call uncertain. CDR3 length: 13 residues. Germline V CDR1 and CDR2: MGHRA, YSYEKL. The V end lost 1 base, the J end lost 4 bases, and 7 bases lay between the germline ends. In nucleotides, the CDR3 is TGCGCCAGCAGCCAAGGGCTAGGCACTGAAGCTTTCTTT. Amino acids: CASSQGLGTEAFF.

This clone was counted only a few times. The rearrangement joins TRBV27 to TRBJ2-1; possibly TRBD2 for D (6 bases). V was pared by 6 bases and J by 8 bases, with 11 bases between. Germline V lookup: CDR1 MNHEY, CDR2 SMNVEV (reference sequence). The CDR3 totals 12 residues. The CDR3 protein is CASRRGGDEQFF. The CDR3 DNA follows: TGTGCCAGCAGGAGGGGAGGCGATGAGCAGTTCTTC.

Only a few counts were recorded for this clone. V gene TRBV30 combines with J gene TRBJ1-1; 8 nucleotides line up with TRBD1. CDR1 is GTSNPN and CDR2 is SVGIG in the germline V gene (reference sequence). The CDR3 contains 13 residues. Unmatched junction bases numbered 7, after V lost 2 bases and J lost 8 bases. CDR3 amino acids: CAWSFHRGSEAFF. The CDR3 DNA sequence: TGTGCCTGGAGTTTCCACAGGGGGTCCGAAGCTTTCTTT. Filled out from reference TRBV30 and TRBJ1-1, the complete variable domain reads SQTIHQWPATLVQPVGSPLSLECTVEGTSNPNLYWYRQAAGRGLQLLFYSVGIGQISSEVPQNLSASRPQDRQFILSSKKLLLSDSGFYLCAWSFHRGSEAFFGQGTRLTVV.

The gene calls are TRBV7-9 and TRBJ2-7, with TRBD1 matching 8 bases. The CDR3 sequence is 11 residues long. Germline V CDR1 and CDR2: SEHNR, FQNEAQ (reference sequence). CDR3 sequence (DNA): TGTGCCAGCAGCTTAGAGGACAGGGTAGACGTC. Protein product: CASSLEDRVDV.

This clone was seen only once. J is TRBJ2-1 and V is TRBV9; TRBD2 matches at 12 bases. This CDR3 region has 15 residues. Germline V gives CDR1 SGDLS, CDR2 YYNGEE. V gave up 3 bases and J gave up 2 bases; unmatched junction bases: 0. DNA for the CDR3: TGTGCCAGCAGCGCTAGCGGGGGGGCCTACAATGAGCAGTTCTTC. It specifies CASSASGGAYNEQFF.

This chain uses TRBV6-5 with TRBJ1-2; D uncertain. The CDR3 has 15 amino acids. Deletions cut 5 bases from V and 1 base from J, with 14 bases between. Per the germline V gene, CDR1 is MNHEY and CDR2 is SVGAGI. Here the CDR3 reads CASSRAEALNYGYTF. The CDR3 bases are TGTGCCAGCAGTCGGGCGGAAGCTCTTAACTATGGCTACACCTTC.

CDR3 protein: CARSLVRVFTEAFF. The CDR3 DNA reads TGTGCCAGAAGCTTAGTGAGGGTATTCACTGAAGCTTTCTTT. The chain uses TRBV7-5 and TRBJ1-1. TRBV7-5 is a documented pseudogene. The CDR3 contains 14 residues.

The gene calls are TRBV28 and TRBJ2-3; D ambiguous. Germline-derived CDR1 and CDR2 are MDHEN and SYDVKM. This CDR3 is built from 14 residues. Trimming stripped 1 base from V and 2 bases from J, with 7 bases between. In DNA form, the CDR3 reads TGTGCCAGCAGTTTATCCGCGGACACAGATACGCAGTATTTT. The encoded protein is CASSLSADTDTQYF.

The chain is built from TRBV28 and TRBJ2-2; TRBD1 aligns across 8 bases. V shed 11 bases and J 5 bases; nucleotides not matched to a gene: 13. Germline values: CDR1 MDHEN, CDR2 SYDVKM. This CDR3 is 15 amino acids long. The CDR3 loop reads CASIPQGARTGELFF. DNA of the CDR3: TGTGCCTCCATTCCCCAGGGGGCGAGAACCGGGGAGCTGTTTTTT.

The chain uses TRBV7-9 and TRBJ2-1; D not certain. This CDR3 is 10 amino acids long. The germline CDR1 and CDR2 sequences are SEHNR and FQNEAQ (reference sequence). V was trimmed by 5 bases and J by 7 bases, leaving 3 bases between them. The CDR3 DNA reads as TGTGCCAGCAGCGTAAATGAGCAGTTCTTC. Protein: CASSVNEQFF.

The CDR3 is CAIGTGSYEQYV. DNA for the CDR3: TGTGCCATCGGGACTGGCAGTTACGAGCAGTACGTC. J is TRBJ2-7 and V is TRBV10-3; weak D call: TRBD2 (6 bases). The CDR3 length is 12 residues. The V gene lost 8 bases and the J gene lost 4 bases, with 12 bases spanning the gap. Germline-derived CDR1 and CDR2 are ENHRY and SYGVKD.

This chain joins TRBV6-6 and TRBJ1-1; possible D gene TRBD1, 6 bases. V was trimmed by 5 bases and J by 11 bases, leaving 18 bases between them. Germline CDR1 is MNHNY and CDR2 is SVGAGI (reference sequence). CDR3 length equals 13 residues. CDR3 coding DNA: TGTGCCAGCAGTCCCCGCACGGGGGGCGAGGCTTTCTTT. Translation: CASSPRTGGEAFF.

V and J are TRBV13 and TRBJ2-1; D is undetermined. Trimming left V 4 bases short and J 0 bases short, with 7 bases between. In germline, CDR1 is PRHDT, CDR2 FYEKMQ (reference sequence). The CDR3 runs to 14 residues. This chain's CDR3 is CASSSWGSYNEQFF. CDR3 DNA: TGTGCCAGCAGCTCCTGGGGCTCCTACAATGAGCAGTTCTTC.